This T cell receptor (beta chain) is from a study of blood T cells in healthy people across ages. The CDR3 extends over 14 amino acids. V lost 0 bases and J 4 bases, leaving 9 bases between the germline ends. Germline V gene lookup returns CDR1 LGHNA and CDR2 YSLEER. A few counts support this clonotype. Combining a sample-barcoded 5' primer with a J-beta primer mix, a second PCR ran for roughly 7 to 11 cycles. TCRdb re-derived calls from the 5' RACE reads in MiXCR, one entry per CDR3 protein. In the table there are 1.8 million or so distinct CDR3 sequences, more than 35% of which are singletons. The sequencing input was blood. This chain connects TRBV4-3 to TRBJ2-5; D is unresolved. The clonotype originates from a human donor in good health. The CDR3 reads CASSQDGASETQYF. As DNA, the CDR3 is TGCGCCAGCAGCCAAGATGGAGCCTCAGAGACCCAGTACTTC.